Listed below are T cell receptor beta chains from one sample, sequenced in a study of CD8+ T cells in alopecia areata. Data came from immunoSEQ multiplex PCR; TCRdb stores just in-frame clones and leaves some out. The table has around 140,000 clones, 45% to 65% seen once; the top ten hold about a sixth. Sample: CD8+ T cells sorted from blood, taken at week 4, from a patient treated with tofacitinib. The receptors here all came from a human donor with alopecia areata. CDR3s leave out the opening cysteine and the closing phenylalanine or tryptophan. Expanded clones get a size class; other rows say once, few or many, or leave the size out.

V: TRBV4-2; size: .; J: TRBJ1-1; CDR3: ASSPGQGLNTEAF
V: TRBV5-6; size: .; J: TRBJ2-2; CDR3: ASSLQGRGTGELF
V: TRBV7-4; size: .; J: TRBJ1-1; CDR3: ASSSTGRNTEAF
V: TRBV2; size: few; J: TRBJ2-3; CDR3: ASPAGTDTQY
V: TRBV27; size: .; J: TRBJ2-7; CDR3: ASSWHRGYEQY
V: TRBV5-6; size: .; J: TRBJ2-1; CDR3: ASSFSVRPLNEQF
V: TRBV5-6; size: .; J: TRBJ2-5; CDR3: ASSLPGGAYETQY
V: TRBV20-1; size: once; J: TRBJ2-1; CDR3: SARGGPTF
V: TRBV4-3; size: .; J: TRBJ1-4; CDR3: ASSRNRDRVNEKLF
V: TRBV7-2; size: .; J: TRBJ2-3; CDR3: ASRDDIYGRGDTQY
V: TRBV10-3; size: few; J: TRBJ1-2; CDR3: AISPGGGYGYT
V: TRBV29-1; size: .; J: TRBJ2-1; CDR3: SVEGLGHEQF
V: TRBV2; size: .; J: TRBJ1-5; CDR3: ASSERQGGGLDQPQH
V: TRBV30; size: .; J: TRBJ2-2; CDR3: AWSQDNTGELF
V: TRBV29-1; size: .; J: TRBJ2-5; CDR3: SVEALERQETQY
V: TRBV6-4; size: .; J: TRBJ1-2; CDR3: ASSGTNYGYT
V: TRBV19; size: .; J: TRBJ2-7; CDR3: ASRNSGTGSHEQY
V: TRBV7-9; size: few; J: TRBJ2-7; CDR3: ASSLEVGGEGNYEQY
V: TRBV11-2; size: .; J: TRBJ2-5; CDR3: ASSLEAETQY
V: TRBV6-6; size: .; J: TRBJ1-2; CDR3: ASTEGGIADGYT
V: TRBV29-1; size: .; J: TRBJ1-1; CDR3: SVKGSGTEAF
V: TRBV13; size: .; J: TRBJ2-7; CDR3: ASSSRQETYEQY
V: TRBV27; size: .; J: TRBJ1-2; CDR3: ASSLGPWTGGNNYGYT
V: TRBV30; size: many; J: TRBJ2-2; CDR3: ACTSGGDTGELF
V: TRBV9; size: .; J: TRBJ2-2; CDR3: ASSEGTLNTGELF
V: TRBV7-9; size: .; J: TRBJ2-2; CDR3: AMDRGRTGELF
V: TRBV5-6; size: .; J: TRBJ2-7; CDR3: ASSLELAGSYEQY
V: TRBV7-9; size: .; J: TRBJ2-7; CDR3: ASSLSGYEQY
V: TRBV29-1; size: .; J: TRBJ1-4; CDR3: SVGGEGATNEKLF
V: TRBV7-2; size: .; J: TRBJ2-7; CDR3: ASSSSGDRSYEQY
V: TRBV2; size: few; J: TRBJ1-2; CDR3: ASSEGKGAYGYT
V: TRBV30; size: .; J: TRBJ2-2; CDR3: AWSGWGTNTGELF
V: TRBV27; size: .; J: TRBJ2-7; CDR3: ASHNGYEQY
V: TRBV29-1; size: .; J: TRBJ2-3; CDR3: SVEGKMDTQY
V: TRBV29-1; size: few; J: TRBJ2-7; CDR3: SVEKGSEQY
V: TRBV5-6; size: .; J: TRBJ2-7; CDR3: ASSGLNGVEQY
V: TRBV11-2; size: .; J: TRBJ2-5; CDR3: ASSFSQRQETQY
V: TRBV9; size: few; J: TRBJ1-2; CDR3: ASSKGGDYGYT
V: TRBV11-2; size: once; J: TRBJ2-3; CDR3: ASSLELAVQY
V: TRBV6-5; size: .; J: TRBJ1-2; CDR3: ASSPQGNYGYT
V: TRBV4-1; size: .; J: TRBJ1-2; CDR3: ASSQPNYGYT
V: TRBV7-8; size: few; J: TRBJ1-5; CDR3: ASSLYVRLYQPQH